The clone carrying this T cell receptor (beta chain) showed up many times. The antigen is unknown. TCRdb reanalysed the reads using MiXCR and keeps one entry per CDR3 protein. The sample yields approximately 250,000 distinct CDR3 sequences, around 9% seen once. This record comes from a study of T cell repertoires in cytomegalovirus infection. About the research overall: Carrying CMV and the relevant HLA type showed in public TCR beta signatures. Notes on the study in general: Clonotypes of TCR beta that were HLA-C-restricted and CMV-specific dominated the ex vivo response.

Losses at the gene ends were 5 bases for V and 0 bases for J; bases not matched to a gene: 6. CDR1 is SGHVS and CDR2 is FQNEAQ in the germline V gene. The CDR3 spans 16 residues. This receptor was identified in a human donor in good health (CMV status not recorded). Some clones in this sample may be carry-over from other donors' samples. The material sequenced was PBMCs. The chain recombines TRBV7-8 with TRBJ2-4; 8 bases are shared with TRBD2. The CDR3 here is CASSPIAGRAKNIQYF. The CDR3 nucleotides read TGTGCCAGCAGCCCAATAGCGGGAAGAGCCAAAAACATTCAGTACTTC.